A single sample is the source of the 30 T cell receptor beta chains below, sequenced in a study of T cells in Graves' hyperthyroidism and ophthalmopathy. Amplified regions were TCR beta CDR3 sequences from RNA transcripts. The HTBI primer set was used in a first-round RT-PCR of the TCR CDR3. TCRdb called the multiplex PCR reads again in MiXCR, with one record for every CDR3 protein. This sample has fewer than 750,000 distinct CDR3 sequences, with roughly 14% found just once. The sample consisted of blood. Every receptor here comes from a woman between 35 and 50 years old with Graves' ophthalmopathy.

This clonotype was found many times. The chain recombines TRBV20-1 with TRBJ2-5; 7 bases are a match to TRBD2. The germline gives CDR1 DFQATT, CDR2 SNEGSKA (reference sequence). There are 17 residues in the CDR3. Germline trimming cut 6 bases from V and 5 bases from J; bases unmatched to any gene: 21. The CDR3 DNA reads as TGCAGTGCGACGAAGGCTCGGGCGGGAGTGATAGGGGAGACCCAGTACTTC. This gives the protein CSATKARAGVIGETQYF.

The chain combines TRBV12-5 with TRBJ1-1; D gene unclear. Germline V gene data show CDR1 as LGHNT and CDR2 as FRNRAP. The CDR3 is 11 amino acids. The V gene lost 7 bases and the J gene lost 1 base, with 4 bases spanning the gap. The CDR3 loop reads CASAPNTEAFF. DNA of the CDR3: TGTGCTAGTGCCCCGAACACTGAAGCTTTCTTT.

This chain joins TRBV5-1 and TRBJ2-5; a weak D match, TRBD1 (6 bases). From germline, CDR1 is SGHRS and CDR2 YFSETQ. The CDR3 is made up of 13 amino acids. Deletions cut 2 bases from V and 5 bases from J, with 10 bases between. In DNA form, the CDR3 reads TGCGCCAGCAGCTTCCTGACAGGCGAGACCCAGTACTTC. It translates to CASSFLTGETQYF. Together with reference TRBV5-1 and TRBJ2-5, the CDR3 gives the full variable domain: KAGVTQTPRYLIKTRGQQVTLSCSPISGHRSVSWYQQTPGQGLQFLFEYFSETQRNKGNFPGRFSGRQFSNSRSEMNVSTLELGDSALYLCASSFLTGETQYFGPGTRLLVL.

This clonotype was recorded at least ten times. V and J are TRBV30 and TRBJ2-5, with a weak D call TRBD2 (5 bases). V lost 8 bases and J 4 bases, leaving 11 bases between the germline ends. The germline V gene has CDR1 GTSNPN and CDR2 SVGIG (reference sequence). The CDR3 consists of 11 residues. The DNA of the CDR3 is TGTGCCCGAGGGTCAGGAGAGACCCAGTACTTC. The encoded protein is CARGSGETQYF.

This clonotype showed up just a few times. The chain uses TRBV12-3 or TRBV12-4 and TRBJ2-5; 9 bases line up with TRBD1. CDR3 length: 15 residues. V was clipped by 5 bases and J by 5 bases; unmatched bases: 9. The CDR3 DNA reads as TGTGCCAGCAGTCTGGACAGGGGATGGGTGGAGACCCAGTACTTC. Its protein is CASSLDRGWVETQYF.

In this sample, this clonotype turned up many times. The chain recombines TRBV6-2 or TRBV6-3 with TRBJ1-5; possibly TRBD1 for D (6 bases). Germline V lookup: CDR1 MNHEY, CDR2 SVGEGT. CDR3 length equals 13 residues. V was pared by 6 bases and J by 7 bases, with 13 bases between. CDR3 region: CASRADGQQPQHF. CDR3 sequence (DNA): TGTGCCAGCAGAGCTGATGGACAGCAGCCCCAGCATTTT.

This clonotype was found many times. The genes are TRBV28 and TRBJ2-7; D gene ambiguous. Germline-derived CDR1 and CDR2 are MDHEN and SYDVKM. V was cut by 5 bases and J by 0 bases, with 14 bases left in between. The CDR3 has 15 residues. CDR3 in amino acids: CASSPILRTSYEQYF. The CDR3 DNA reads TGTGCCAGCAGTCCCATCCTCCGGACCTCCTACGAGCAGTACTTC.

The V and J genes are TRBV4-3 and TRBJ1-5; D gene ambiguous. Germline values: CDR1 LGHNA, CDR2 YSLEER. V gave up 0 bases and J gave up 4 bases, with 4 bases separating them. The CDR3 totals 13 residues. This CDR3 is CASSQDTNQPQHF. In DNA form, the CDR3 reads TGCGCCAGCAGCCAAGATACAAATCAGCCCCAGCATTTT.

In its sample, this clonotype was seen many times. The chain joins TRBV4-2 to TRBJ1-2; a possible D gene is TRBD1 (5 bases). Deletions cut 0 bases from V and 6 bases from J, with 8 bases between. The CDR3 extends over 13 amino acids. The germline gives CDR1 LGHNA, CDR2 YNFKEQ. The CDR3 is CASSQEGVDGYTF. CDR3 sequence (DNA): TGTGCCAGCAGCCAAGAAGGGGTGGATGGCTACACCTTC.

This clonotype was found a few times. V and J are TRBV7-2 and TRBJ1-2; no firm D call. CDR1 is SGHTA and CDR2 is FQGNSA in the germline V gene. The ends were cut back, 2 bases at V and 9 bases at J, with 7 bases in the middle. This CDR3 contains 11 residues. CDR3 sequence: CASSLMERYTF. DNA for the CDR3: TGTGCCAGCAGCTTAATGGAACGCTACACCTTC.

This chain connects TRBV11-2 to TRBJ1-1, with a tentative D call TRBD1 (5 bases). V was clipped by 0 bases and J by 1 base, with 12 bases between them. The CDR3 runs 16 residues. Germline V CDR1 and CDR2: SGHAT, FQNNGV. CDR3 in amino acids: CASSLENWGRNTEAFF. The CDR3 DNA sequence: TGTGCCAGCAGCTTAGAAAACTGGGGGAGGAACACTGAAGCTTTCTTT.

The V call is TRBV12-3 or TRBV12-4, the J call TRBJ1-2, with TRBD1 matching 9 bases. After removal of 6 bases from V and 8 bases from J, the junction contained 10 bases not matched to a gene. The CDR3 consists of 14 residues. CDR3: CASRWTGVGLGYTF. CDR3 DNA sequence: TGTGCCAGCAGGTGGACAGGGGTGGGCCTGGGCTACACCTTC.

V usage is TRBV6-1 and J usage is TRBJ1-5, with 8 nucleotides matching TRBD1. Unmatched junction bases numbered 15, after V lost 7 bases and J lost 7 bases. The germline gives CDR1 MNHNS, CDR2 SASEGT. The CDR3 sequence is 16 residues long. CDR3: CASNRPGQVPNQPQHF. CDR3 coding DNA: TGTGCCAGCAACCGCCCGGGACAGGTACCAAACCAGCCCCAGCATTTT.

This clonotype was counted ten times or more. J is TRBJ2-3 and V is TRBV29-1; D unclear. Trimming removed 7 bases at V and 5 bases at J, with 16 bases between. Germline V lookup: CDR1 SQVTM, CDR2 ANQGSEA. The CDR3 totals 13 residues. The CDR3: CSAKLGQGDTQYF. Here the CDR3 DNA reads TGCAGCGCTAAACTGGGCCAAGGAGATACGCAGTATTTT.

In this sample, this clonotype turned up many times. The chain couples TRBV2 to TRBJ2-7, with D unclear. V lost 6 bases and J lost 0, with 9 bases in between. Germline V lookup: CDR1 SNHLY, CDR2 FYNNEI. This CDR3 is built from 13 residues. Here the CDR3 DNA reads TGTGCCAGCAGCGGAGCGAACTCCTACGAGCAGTACTTC. Translated: CASSGANSYEQYF.

This clonotype was detected ten times or more. The rearrangement joins TRBV7-6 to TRBJ2-7; D ambiguous. Germline CDR1 reads SGHVS; CDR2 reads FNYEAQ. The CDR3 sequence is 13 residues long. Between the trimmed V and J ends, which lost 7 bases and 3 bases, there was a span of 13 bases. CDR3 DNA: TGTGCCAGCACCCAGACTGACGGCTACGAGCAGTACTTC. It encodes CASTQTDGYEQYF.

This sequence joins TRBV6-5 and TRBJ2-6; D remains ambiguous. CDR3 length: 15 amino acids. The germline V gene has CDR1 MNHEY and CDR2 SVGAGI. With 1 base removed from V and 2 bases from J, the gap between germline ends came to 6 bases. The CDR3 reads CASSYFGAGANVLTF. The CDR3 coding sequence is TGTGCCAGCAGTTACTTTGGGGCTGGGGCCAACGTCCTGACTTTC.

This clonotype was counted many times. The J gene is TRBJ1-2, the V gene TRBV7-9; TRBD1 aligns across 7 bases. V shed 5 bases and J 6 bases; nucleotides not matched to a gene: 3. CDR1 and CDR2 (germline): SEHNR, FQNEAQ (reference sequence). The CDR3 runs 12 residues. CDR3 loop: CASSTGVDGYTF. CDR3 DNA: TGTGCCAGCAGCACAGGGGTCGATGGCTACACCTTC.

This clonotype has ten or more counts. V usage is TRBV20-1 and J usage is TRBJ2-2, with 9 bases fitting TRBD2. Germline-derived CDR1 and CDR2 are DFQATT and SNEGSKA (reference sequence). This CDR3 spans 15 amino acids. J gave up 5 bases and V 6 bases, and 10 bases lay outside the gene matches. The CDR3 DNA follows: TGCAGTGCAAGTCCCCTAGCGGGAATTACCGGGGAGCTGTTTTTT. Its translation is CSASPLAGITGELFF.

This clonotype was counted at least ten times. The chain employs TRBV20-1 and TRBJ2-5, with TRBD1 identical over 8 bases. Trimming cost V 3 bases and J 0 bases; bases outside gene matches: 6. The CDR3 runs 15 residues. Germline CDR1 reads DFQATT; CDR2 reads SNEGSKA (reference sequence). CDR3 residues: CSARRTGPYQETQYF. In nucleotides, the CDR3 is TGCAGTGCTAGGCGGACAGGGCCGTACCAAGAGACCCAGTACTTC.

The table lists this clonotype with many counts. This chain joins TRBV10-3 and TRBJ1-1, with D perhaps TRBD1 (6 bases). V gave up 2 bases and J gave up 5 bases, with 15 bases separating them. The CDR3 has 15 amino acids. Per the germline V gene, CDR1 is ENHRY and CDR2 is SYGVKD. CDR3 sequence: CAISERGALETEAFF. The CDR3 coding sequence is TGTGCCATCAGTGAGAGGGGGGCCTTAGAGACTGAAGCTTTCTTT.

This clonotype was observed a few times. The chain joins TRBV7-2 to TRBJ2-2; D not resolved. CDR1 is SGHTA, CDR2 FQGNSA, per germline. With 1 base removed from V and 8 bases from J, the gap between germline ends came to 8 bases. The CDR3 length is 13 residues. In DNA form, the CDR3 reads TGTGCCAGCAGCTTAGATATGAAGGGGGAGCTGTTTTTT. Amino acid sequence: CASSLDMKGELFF.

This clonotype has at least ten counts. This chain uses TRBV11-3 with TRBJ1-1, with D unresolved. Trimming shortened V by 0 bases and J by 0 bases, and 8 bases separated the two germline ends. CDR1 SGHNT and CDR2 YENEEA come from the germline V gene. The CDR3 is 15 amino acids. The CDR3 DNA sequence: TGTGCCAGCAGCTTAGATGGAGATCTGAACACTGAAGCTTTCTTT. Translated, it gives CASSLDGDLNTEAFF.

This clonotype was picked up many times. The rearrangement joins TRBV6-1 to TRBJ1-1; D perhaps matches TRBD1 (6 bases). The germline V and J ends were trimmed by 5 bases and 7 bases, with 20 bases remaining between them. The CDR3 runs to 15 residues. CDR1 MNHNS and CDR2 SASEGT come from the germline V gene. DNA of the CDR3: TGTGCCAGCAGTACCCTATGGGGGGGCCCCGGTGAAGCTTTCTTT. This gives the protein CASSTLWGGPGEAFF.

In this sample, this clonotype turned up many times. The chain recombines TRBV6-2 or TRBV6-3 with TRBJ2-7; D possibly matches TRBD1 or TRBD2 (5 bases each). The CDR3 contains 17 residues. Germline V CDR1 and CDR2: MNHEY, SVGEGT. Trimming removed 10 bases from V and 2 bases from J, with 27 bases in between. In DNA form, the CDR3 reads TGTGCCACCACCCCGGTGCCGAGGGGCGCACTGGCCTACGAGCAGTACTTC. Translating it yields CATTPVPRGALAYEQYF.

This clonotype occurred many times. V and J are TRBV20-1 and TRBJ2-7; TRBD2 matches 7 bases. The ends lost 4 bases at V and 5 bases at J; junction bases unmatched: 8. CDR1 and CDR2 from the germline V gene are DFQATT and SNEGSKA (reference sequence). The CDR3 extends over 13 amino acids. The CDR3 sequence is CSANPGGSDEQYF. As DNA, the CDR3 is TGCAGTGCTAACCCCGGGGGGAGCGACGAGCAGTACTTC.

This clonotype came up many times. The chain joins TRBV19 to TRBJ2-7, with D possibly TRBD2 on 5 matching bases. CDR1 is LNHDA and CDR2 is SQIVND in the germline V gene (reference sequence). V was clipped by 5 bases and J by 3 bases, with 11 bases between them. CDR3 length: 13 amino acids. The CDR3 sequence: CASSEGHVYEQYF. In DNA form, the CDR3 reads TGTGCCAGTAGTGAGGGCCATGTCTACGAGCAGTACTTC.

At least ten counts were recorded for this clonotype. This rearrangement joins TRBV15 to TRBJ2-2, with a possible D match to TRBD2 (5 bases). Trimming cost V 5 bases and J 4 bases, with 8 bases left between them. This CDR3 region has 13 residues. Per the germline V gene, CDR1 is LNHNV and CDR2 is YYDKDF (reference sequence). CDR3 nucleotides: TGTGCCACCAGCCCTACTAGCACCGGGGAGCTGTTTTTT. It specifies CATSPTSTGELFF.

In its sample, this clonotype was seen many times. This chain uses TRBV7-2 with TRBJ2-5; unclear D gene. The CDR3 loop spans 11 amino acids. CDR1 SGHTA and CDR2 FQGNSA come from the germline V gene. V was trimmed by 5 bases and J by 4 bases, leaving 5 bases between them. CDR3 bases: TGTGCCAGCAGCCACGGAGAGACCCAGTACTTC. The encoded protein is CASSHGETQYF.

This clonotype was picked up many times. The V gene is TRBV20-1, the J gene TRBJ1-1, with a possible D match to TRBD1 (5 bases). This CDR3 contains 13 residues. Trimming removed 0 bases at V and 0 bases at J, with 5 bases between. Germline V gives CDR1 DFQATT, CDR2 SNEGSKA (reference sequence). The CDR3 DNA reads as TGCAGTGCTAGAGAGACAGTGAACACTGAAGCTTTCTTT. Translated, it gives CSARETVNTEAFF.